This entry lists 15 T cell receptor beta chains sequenced from one sample in a study of T cells in Graves' hyperthyroidism and ophthalmopathy. Amplified TCR beta CDR3 regions derived from RNA transcripts. Primed by the HTBI set, a first-round RT-PCR was run on the TCR CDR3. TCRdb reprocessed the multiplex PCR reads with MiXCR, giving one entry per CDR3 protein. Of hundreds of thousands of distinct CDR3 sequences listed, about 15% are singletons. The sequenced material came from blood. The receptors come from a woman aged 40 to 50 with Graves' ophthalmopathy.

The V gene is TRBV7-9, the J gene TRBJ2-7, with D maybe TRBD2 (6 bases). This CDR3 is 15 amino acids long. Per the germline V gene, CDR1 is SEHNR and CDR2 is FQNEAQ (reference sequence). Trimming stripped 5 bases from V and 1 base from J, with 15 bases between. CDR3 DNA: TGTGCCAGCAGCCCTATAGCGGCCTCGTCCTACGAGCAGTACTTC. It codes for CASSPIAASSYEQYF.

This clonotype appeared many times. The chain has TRBV11-2 and TRBJ2-5; no firm D call. The V end was cut by 5 bases, the J end by 5 bases, with 15 bases between. The CDR3 covers 14 residues. Germline V gene data show CDR1 as SGHAT and CDR2 as FQNNGV. The CDR3 DNA reads as TGTGCCAGCAGCCTCTCGGCTACTGGGGAGACCCAGTACTTC. This codes for CASSLSATGETQYF.

V is TRBV4-3 and J is TRBJ2-7; no definite D call. Germline CDR1 LGHNA, CDR2 YSLEER. The CDR3 spans 15 residues. Deletions cut 1 base from V and 8 bases from J, with 18 bases between. CDR3 nucleotide sequence: TGCGCCAGCAGCCAAGGGGTAGCTTGGGTTTCAAAGCAGTACTTC. Encoded protein: CASSQGVAWVSKQYF.

The CDR3 DNA follows: TGTGCCAGCAGCCCAATACTAGCGGGAGCCCCCCTATCGGACGAGCAGTACTTC. It encodes CASSPILAGAPLSDEQYF. The V gene is TRBV11-2, the J gene TRBJ2-7, with TRBD2 matching 11 bases. CDR1 and CDR2 (germline): SGHAT, FQNNGV. The ends lost 5 bases at V and 5 bases at J; junction bases unmatched: 17. The CDR3 sequence is 18 residues long.

This clonotype was observed at least ten times. The chain is built from TRBV12-3 or TRBV12-4 and TRBJ2-5; 8 nucleotides match TRBD2. V was clipped by 5 bases and J by 4 bases; unmatched bases: 15. CDR3 length: 17 residues. CDR3 sequence: CASSPPSSGSNGETQYF. The DNA for the CDR3 is TGTGCCAGCAGTCCACCATCGAGCGGGAGTAACGGAGAGACCCAGTACTTC.

This clonotype has a handful of counts. V and J are TRBV4-3 and TRBJ1-5; TRBD1 might be the D (6 bases). CDR1 is LGHNA and CDR2 is YSLEER in the germline V gene. CDR3 length: 14 amino acids. The germline V and J ends were trimmed by 3 bases and 7 bases, with 13 bases remaining between them. CDR3 nucleotide sequence: TGCGCCAGCAGCCACTACAGGGACCAACAGCCCCAGCATTTT. Translating gives CASSHYRDQQPQHF.

The rearrangement joins TRBV30 to TRBJ1-1, with TRBD1 matching over 11 bases. This CDR3 is 15 amino acids long. The V segment lost 3 bases and the J segment 10 bases; nucleotides outside the gene matches: 13. Germline V gene lookup returns CDR1 GTSNPN and CDR2 SVGIG (reference sequence). CDR3 protein: CAWSYGQGARVGAFF. The CDR3 DNA is TGTGCCTGGAGCTACGGACAGGGGGCGAGGGTCGGAGCTTTCTTT.

The chain has TRBV20-1 and TRBJ1-1; 8 bases map to TRBD1. Trimming removed 5 bases from V and 1 base from J; junction bases left unmatched: 3. Germline CDR1 is DFQATT and CDR2 is SNEGSKA (reference sequence). The CDR3 is made up of 13 amino acids. In DNA, the CDR3 is TGCAGTGCTTCTGACAGGGGGAACACTGAAGCTTTCTTT. Protein sequence: CSASDRGNTEAFF.

There are many counts of this clonotype. The chain uses TRBV12-3 or TRBV12-4 and TRBJ1-2; D is unclear. The CDR3 spans 15 residues. Trimming pared 3 bases from V and 4 bases from J, leaving 15 bases between. In DNA form, the CDR3 reads TGTGCCAGCAGTTTTTCCGACGGCTTACTCTATGGCTACACCTTC. This sequence encodes CASSFSDGLLYGYTF.

This clonotype was counted ten times or more. The chain uses TRBV7-3 and TRBJ2-2; D call uncertain. Germline loops: CDR1 SGHTA, CDR2 FQGTGA. This CDR3 is 15 amino acids long. V was trimmed by 5 bases and J by 3 bases, leaving 13 bases between them. In DNA form, the CDR3 reads TGTGCCAGCAGCCTTGGGAACGCGGACACCGGGGAGCTGTTTTTT. This translates into CASSLGNADTGELFF.

This clonotype was counted between two and nine times. The chain is built from TRBV4-1 and TRBJ1-1; D is possibly TRBD1 (6 bases). This CDR3 region has 14 residues. The V gene's germline CDR1 is MGHRA and CDR2 YSYEKL. Trimming pared 4 bases from V and 6 bases from J, leaving 15 bases between. In DNA form, the CDR3 reads TGCGCCAGCAGCCGTTCACAGGGCAATCCTGAAGCTTTCTTT. Its translation is CASSRSQGNPEAFF.

In this sample, this clonotype turned up many times. The chain has TRBV6-2 or TRBV6-3 and TRBJ2-5, with a weak D call TRBD1 (5 bases). Per germline, CDR1 MNHEY and CDR2 SVGEGT. V was cut by 5 bases and J by 5 bases, with 12 bases left in between. The CDR3 runs 13 residues. CDR3 bases: TGTGCCAGCAGTATCAGGGTTTCGGAGACCCAGTACTTC. Translation gives CASSIRVSETQYF.

This clonotype has at least ten counts. The V call is TRBV6-1, the J call TRBJ2-1, with 11 bases that match TRBD2. CDR3 size: 13 residues. Per the germline V gene, CDR1 is MNHNS and CDR2 is SASEGT. V gave up 5 bases and J gave up 8 bases; unmatched junction bases: 2. The CDR3 reads CASSQLAGDEQFF. CDR3 in DNA: TGTGCCAGCAGTCAACTAGCGGGAGATGAGCAGTTCTTC.

This clonotype appeared many times. The chain is built from TRBV5-1 and TRBJ1-1; D call uncertain. Germline CDR1 reads SGHRS; CDR2 reads YFSETQ. V shed 0 bases and J shed 0 bases, with 9 bases lying between them. This CDR3 is 15 amino acids long. The DNA for the CDR3 is TGCGCCAGCAGCTTGGTCCCGGAGCTGAACACTGAAGCTTTCTTT. Amino acid sequence: CASSLVPELNTEAFF.

This clonotype was seen repeatedly, ten times or more. The chain is built from TRBV6-1 and TRBJ2-5; the match to TRBD1 covers 7 bases. Germline V gene data show CDR1 as MNHNS and CDR2 as SASEGT. With 5 bases clipped from V and 2 bases from J, the junction kept 5 bases outside the gene matches. The CDR3 spans 14 residues. This CDR3 is CASSLRQGQETQYF. The CDR3 DNA is TGTGCCAGCAGTCTAAGACAGGGTCAAGAGACCCAGTACTTC.